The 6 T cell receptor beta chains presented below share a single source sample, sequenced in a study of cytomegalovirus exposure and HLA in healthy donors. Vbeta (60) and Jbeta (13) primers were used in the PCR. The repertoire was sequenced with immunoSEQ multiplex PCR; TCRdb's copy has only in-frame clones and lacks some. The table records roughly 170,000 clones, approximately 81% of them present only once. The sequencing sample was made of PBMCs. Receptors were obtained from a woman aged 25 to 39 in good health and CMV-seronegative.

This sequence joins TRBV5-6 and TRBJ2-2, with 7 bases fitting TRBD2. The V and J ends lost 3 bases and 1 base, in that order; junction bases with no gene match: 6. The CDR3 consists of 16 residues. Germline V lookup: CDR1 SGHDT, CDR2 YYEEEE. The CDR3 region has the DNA TGTGCCAGCAGCTGGCGGGAGCGGGAGAACACCGGGGAGCTGTTTTTT. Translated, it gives CASSWRERENTGELFF.

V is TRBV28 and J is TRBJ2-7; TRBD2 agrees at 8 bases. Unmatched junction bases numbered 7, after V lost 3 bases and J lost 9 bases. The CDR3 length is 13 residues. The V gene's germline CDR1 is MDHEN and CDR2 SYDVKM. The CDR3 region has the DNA TGTGCCAGCAGTTTCCCCGGGGGGGTCGCGCAGTACTTC. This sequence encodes CASSFPGGVAQYF.

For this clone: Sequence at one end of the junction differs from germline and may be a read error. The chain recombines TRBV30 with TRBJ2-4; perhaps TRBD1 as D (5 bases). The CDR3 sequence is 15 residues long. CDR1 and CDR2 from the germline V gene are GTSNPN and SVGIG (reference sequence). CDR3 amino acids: CAWSTPDKAKNSQYF. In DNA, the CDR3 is TGTGCCTGGAGTACACCGGACAAAGCCAAAAACAGTCAGTACTTC. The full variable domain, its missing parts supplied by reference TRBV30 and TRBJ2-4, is SQTIHQWPATLVQPVGSPLSLECTVEGTSNPNLYWYRQAAGRGLQLLFYSVGIGQISSEVPQNLSASRPQDRQFILSSKKLLLSDSGFYLCAWSTPDKAKNSQYFGAGTRLSVL.

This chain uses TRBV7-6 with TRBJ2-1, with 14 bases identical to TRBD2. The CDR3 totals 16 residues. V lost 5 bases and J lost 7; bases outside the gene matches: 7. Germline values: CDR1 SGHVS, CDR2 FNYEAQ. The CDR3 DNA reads TGTGCCAGCAGCCCTCTAGGGACTAGCGGGAGAAATGAGCAGTTCTTC. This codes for CASSPLGTSGRNEQFF.

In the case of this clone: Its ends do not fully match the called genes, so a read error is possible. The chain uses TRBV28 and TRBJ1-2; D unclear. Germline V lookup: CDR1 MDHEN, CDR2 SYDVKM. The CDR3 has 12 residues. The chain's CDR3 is CASSLSRQRWVF. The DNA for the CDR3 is TGTGCCAGCAGTTTATCGAGGCAGAGATGGGTCTTC.

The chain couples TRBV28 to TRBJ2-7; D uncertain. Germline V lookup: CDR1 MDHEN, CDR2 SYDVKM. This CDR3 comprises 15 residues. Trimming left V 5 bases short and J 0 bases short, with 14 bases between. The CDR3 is CASSSTPHSSYEQYF. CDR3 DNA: TGTGCCAGCAGTAGCACCCCGCATAGCTCCTACGAGCAGTACTTC. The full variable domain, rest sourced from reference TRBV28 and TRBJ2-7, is DVKVTQSSRYLVKRTGEKVFLECVQDMDHENMFWYRQDPGLGLRLIYFSYDVKMKEKGDIPEGYSVSREKKERFSLILESASTNQTSMYLCASSSTPHSSYEQYFGPGTRLTVT.